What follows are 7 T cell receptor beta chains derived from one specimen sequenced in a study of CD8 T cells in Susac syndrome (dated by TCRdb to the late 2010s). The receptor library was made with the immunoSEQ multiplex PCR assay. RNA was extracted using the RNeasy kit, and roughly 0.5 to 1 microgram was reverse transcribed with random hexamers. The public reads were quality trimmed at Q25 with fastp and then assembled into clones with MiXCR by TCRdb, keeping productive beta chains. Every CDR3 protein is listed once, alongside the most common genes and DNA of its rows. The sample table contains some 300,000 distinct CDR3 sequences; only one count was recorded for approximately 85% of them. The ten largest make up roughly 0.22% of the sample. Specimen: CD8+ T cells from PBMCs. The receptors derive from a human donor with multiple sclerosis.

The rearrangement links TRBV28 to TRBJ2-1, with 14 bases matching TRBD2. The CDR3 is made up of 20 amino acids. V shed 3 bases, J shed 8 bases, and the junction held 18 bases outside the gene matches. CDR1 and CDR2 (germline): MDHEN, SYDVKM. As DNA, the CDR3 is TGTGCCAGCAGTTTGCAGTTGTCCGGGACTAGCGGGAGTGATGGGGATGAGCAGTTCTTC. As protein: CASSLQLSGTSGSDGDEQFF.

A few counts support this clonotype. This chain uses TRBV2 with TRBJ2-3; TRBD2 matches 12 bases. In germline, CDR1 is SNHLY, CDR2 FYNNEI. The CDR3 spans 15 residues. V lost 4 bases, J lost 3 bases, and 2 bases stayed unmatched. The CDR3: CASSVGTSGTDTQYF. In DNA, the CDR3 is TGTGCCAGCAGTGTCGGGACTAGCGGGACAGATACGCAGTATTTT.

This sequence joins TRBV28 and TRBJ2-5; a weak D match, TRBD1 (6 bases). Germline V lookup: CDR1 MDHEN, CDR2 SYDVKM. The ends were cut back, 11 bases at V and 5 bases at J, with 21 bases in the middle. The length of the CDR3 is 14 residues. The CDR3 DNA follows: TGTGCCGGCGTTAGGGCAGGGGAAGTGGAGACCCAGTACTTC. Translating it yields CAGVRAGEVETQYF.

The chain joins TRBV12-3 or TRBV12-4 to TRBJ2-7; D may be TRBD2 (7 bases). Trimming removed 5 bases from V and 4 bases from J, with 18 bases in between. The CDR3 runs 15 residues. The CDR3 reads CASSGPGGLKYEQYF. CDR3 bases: TGTGCCAGCAGTGGACCCGGGGGGCTGAAATACGAGCAGTACTTC.

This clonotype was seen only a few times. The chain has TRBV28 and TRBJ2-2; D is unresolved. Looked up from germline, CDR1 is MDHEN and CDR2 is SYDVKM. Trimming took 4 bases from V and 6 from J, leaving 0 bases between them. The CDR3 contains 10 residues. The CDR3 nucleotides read TGTGCCAGCAGTTCCGGGGAGCTGTTTTTT. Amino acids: CASSSGELFF.

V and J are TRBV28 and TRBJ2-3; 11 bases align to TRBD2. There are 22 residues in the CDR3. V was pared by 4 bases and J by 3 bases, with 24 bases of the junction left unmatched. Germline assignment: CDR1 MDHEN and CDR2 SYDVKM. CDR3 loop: CASSYPQLLAGERYEHTDTQYF. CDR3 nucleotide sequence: TGTGCCAGCAGTTACCCCCAATTACTAGCGGGAGAAAGATACGAGCATACAGATACGCAGTATTTT. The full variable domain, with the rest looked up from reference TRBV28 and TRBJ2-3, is DVKVTQSSRYLVKRTGEKVFLECVQDMDHENMFWYRQDPGLGLRLIYFSYDVKMKEKGDIPEGYSVSREKKERFSLILESASTNQTSMYLCASSYPQLLAGERYEHTDTQYFGPGTRLTVL.

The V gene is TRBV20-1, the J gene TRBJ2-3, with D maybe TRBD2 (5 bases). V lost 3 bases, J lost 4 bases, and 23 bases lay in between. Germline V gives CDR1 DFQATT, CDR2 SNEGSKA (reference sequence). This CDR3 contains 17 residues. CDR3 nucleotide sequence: TGCAGTGCTAGGTTCGCTCTAGCAATGGTGGAGGCAGATACGCAGTATTTT. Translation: CSARFALAMVEADTQYF.